Listed here is a single T cell receptor (beta chain). The antigen is undetermined. Those with alopecia areata gave lesional scalp punch biopsies and peripheral blood. The data are from a study of CD8+ T cells in alopecia areata. J gave up 4 bases and V 1 base, and 6 bases lay outside the gene matches. This CDR3 is 15 amino acids long. The germline gives CDR1 SGHAT, CDR2 FQNNGV. RNA, once extracted, was reverse transcribed into cDNA for use as the sequencing template. The method was immunoSEQ multiplex PCR; TCRdb's version includes in-frame clones alone and lacks a portion of them. Here the sample spans some 130,000 clones, 45% to 50% being singletons. The study, taken as a whole, reports: Normal scalp showed lower clonality than lesional scalp, especially alopecia totalis/universalis.

This specimen was CD8+ T cells sorted from blood, taken at week 0. The chain is built from TRBV11-2 and TRBJ2-5; 7 bases agree with TRBD2. The source is a human donor with alopecia areata. CDR3 bases: TGTGCCAGCAGCTTAGCCCGGGACTACGGAGAGACCCAGTACTTC. It encodes CASSLARDYGETQYF.